This TCR beta chain was recovered during a study of T cells after yellow fever vaccination. Findings of the study overall: Reappearance after the booster was observed for most primary-vaccination clones (around 96% CD4, roughly 90% CD8). Peak timing came faster in the weaker secondary response, day 5 versus 15. Abundant bulk-population clonotypes could contaminate the FACS-sorted repertoires.

The germline CDR1 and CDR2 sequences are SEHNR and FQNEAQ (reference sequence). After removal of 6 bases from V and 6 bases from J, the junction contained 7 bases not matched to a gene. This CDR3 has 15 amino acids. With respect to this clonotype: Its antigen is not known.

The 5'RACE template-switching step produced TCR cDNA and added a universal primer site and UMIs. One entry per CDR3 protein results from TCRdb running MiXCR on the 5' RACE reads. Among 200,000 to 300,000 distinct CDR3 sequences listed, 6.9% were seen once. This TCR was sampled from a man aged 25-45 years who received the YFV17D yellow fever vaccine. V usage is TRBV7-9 and J usage is TRBJ1-5; 11 positions match TRBD1. The sample consisted of CD4+ T cells sorted from PBMCs, taken 15 days after the yellow fever booster vaccination. The CDR3 spells CASSRTGGAGQPQHF. As DNA, the CDR3 is TGTGCCAGCAGTCGGACAGGGGGCGCAGGTCAGCCCCAGCATTTT.